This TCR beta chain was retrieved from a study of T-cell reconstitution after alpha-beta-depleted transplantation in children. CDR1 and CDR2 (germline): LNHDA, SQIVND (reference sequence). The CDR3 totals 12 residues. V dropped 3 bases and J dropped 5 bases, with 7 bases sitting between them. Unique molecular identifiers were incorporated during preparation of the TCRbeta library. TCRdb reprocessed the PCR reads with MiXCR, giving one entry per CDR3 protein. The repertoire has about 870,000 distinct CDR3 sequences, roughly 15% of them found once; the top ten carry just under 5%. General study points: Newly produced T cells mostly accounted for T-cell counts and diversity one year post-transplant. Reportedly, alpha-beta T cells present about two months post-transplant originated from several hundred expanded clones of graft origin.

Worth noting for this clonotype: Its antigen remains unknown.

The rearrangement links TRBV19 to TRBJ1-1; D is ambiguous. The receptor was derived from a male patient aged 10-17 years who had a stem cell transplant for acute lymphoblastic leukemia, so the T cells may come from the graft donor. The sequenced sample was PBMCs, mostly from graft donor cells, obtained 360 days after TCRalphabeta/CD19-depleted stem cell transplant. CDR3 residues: CASSMWRTEAFF. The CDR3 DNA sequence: TGTGCCAGTAGTATGTGGCGAACTGAAGCTTTCTTT. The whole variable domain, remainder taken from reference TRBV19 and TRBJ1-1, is DGGITQSPKYLFRKEGQNVTLSCEQNLNHDAMYWYRQDPGQGLRLIYYSQIVNDFQKGDIAEGYSVSREKKESFPLTVTSAQKNPTAFYLCASSMWRTEAFFGQGTRLTVV.